Listed here are 13 T cell receptor beta chains from one sample, sequenced in a study of blood T cell repertoires in COVID-19. Measured with immunoSEQ multiplex PCR; TCRdb has only the in-frame clones, and not every one. The sample records about 440,000 clones, approximately 90% being singletons. Input material: peripheral blood. Receptors were obtained from a woman in her 50s with COVID-19, enrolled during active disease.

The chain joins TRBV12-3 or TRBV12-4 to TRBJ1-2, with D unresolved. The V end lost 3 bases, the J end lost 8 bases, and 13 bases lay between the germline ends. CDR3 size: 13 residues. This CDR3 reads CASSFGEAEGYTF. The CDR3 nucleotides are TGTGCCAGCAGTTTTGGGGAGGCGGAGGGCTACACCTTC.

This chain links TRBV6-2 or TRBV6-3 with TRBJ2-5; 8 positions match TRBD2. CDR3 length equals 15 residues. Germline V lookup: CDR1 MNHEY, CDR2 SVGEGT. Trimming took 6 bases from V and 4 from J; bases not matched to a gene: 10. The CDR3: CASSVTEAGGETQYF. CDR3 DNA sequence: TGTGCCAGCAGCGTTACTGAGGCGGGGGGAGAGACCCAGTACTTC.

This clone was counted only a few times. The chain joins TRBV27 to TRBJ2-6, with unresolved D. Deletions cut 5 bases from V and 0 bases from J, with 8 bases between. The CDR3 runs 15 residues. CDR1 is MNHEY, CDR2 SMNVEV, per germline (reference sequence). The CDR3 bases are TGTGCCAGCAGTCCTATCCTCTCTGGGGCCAACGTCCTGACTTTC. It codes for CASSPILSGANVLTF.

This rearrangement joins TRBV28 to TRBJ2-5, with a possible D match to TRBD2 (5 bases). The germline V gene encodes CDR1 MDHEN and CDR2 SYDVKM. The CDR3 has 14 amino acids. Between the trimmed V and J ends, which lost 2 bases and 4 bases, there was a span of 11 bases. The CDR3 sequence: CASSLGDEGETQYF. CDR3 bases: TGTGCCAGCAGTTTAGGGGATGAGGGAGAGACCCAGTACTTC. Supplemented by reference TRBV28 and TRBJ2-5, the full variable domain reads DVKVTQSSRYLVKRTGEKVFLECVQDMDHENMFWYRQDPGLGLRLIYFSYDVKMKEKGDIPEGYSVSREKKERFSLILESASTNQTSMYLCASSLGDEGETQYFGPGTRLLVL.

The CDR3 region is CASSLSRGGGGYTF. The CDR3 DNA reads as TGTGCCAGCAGCTTATCTCGGGGGGGAGGCGGCTACACCTTC. The chain recombines TRBV5-4 with TRBJ1-2; maybe TRBD1 (5 bases). Trimming removed 2 bases at V and 8 bases at J, with 16 bases between. Germline lookup yields CDR1 SGHNT and CDR2 YYREEE (reference sequence). The CDR3 sequence is 14 residues long. Using reference TRBV5-4 and TRBJ1-2 for the parts outside the CDR3, the full variable domain is ETGVTQSPTHLIKTRGQQVTLRCSSQSGHNTVSWYQQALGQGPQFIFQYYREEENGRGNFPPRFSGLQFPNYSSELNVNALELDDSALYLCASSLSRGGGGYTFGSGTRLTVV.

The V call is TRBV7-6, the J call TRBJ2-7; TRBD2 agrees at 10 bases. This CDR3 has 15 amino acids. CDR1 and CDR2 from the germline V gene are SGHVS and FNYEAQ. Trimming removed 4 bases from V and 5 bases from J; junction bases left unmatched: 8. The CDR3 DNA follows: TGTGCCAGCAGCTCACTCAGCGGGGGGGCAAACGAGCAGTACTTC. The encoded protein is CASSSLSGGANEQYF.

This chain connects TRBV30 to TRBJ1-1; TRBD1 might be the D (5 bases). The CDR3 has 12 amino acids. The V gene's germline CDR1 is GTSNPN and CDR2 SVGIG (reference sequence). Trimming removed 3 bases at V and 2 bases at J, with 7 bases between. CDR3 nucleotide sequence: TGTGCCTGGAGAGGACAAAACACTGAAGCTTTCTTT. It codes for CAWRGQNTEAFF.

This chain joins TRBV28 and TRBJ1-1, with a weak D call TRBD1 (5 bases). The CDR3 runs 13 residues. The V end was cut by 0 bases, the J end by 5 bases, with 7 bases between. CDR1 and CDR2 from the germline V gene are MDHEN and SYDVKM. The CDR3 loop reads CASSLWEGTEAFF. The CDR3 DNA reads as TGTGCCAGCAGTTTATGGGAGGGGACTGAAGCTTTCTTT.

The chain couples TRBV2 to TRBJ1-5; D unclear. Germline assignment: CDR1 SNHLY and CDR2 FYNNEI. The V gene lost 6 bases and the J gene lost 6 bases, with 9 bases spanning the gap. This CDR3 is 12 amino acids long. CDR3 in amino acids: CASRLSPQPQHF. The CDR3 DNA is TGTGCCAGCAGACTGTCTCCTCAGCCCCAGCATTTT.

This rearrangement joins TRBV15 to TRBJ1-2; D is unclear. V was clipped by 5 bases and J by 4 bases, with 11 bases between them. Germline-derived CDR1 and CDR2 are LNHNV and YYDKDF (reference sequence). The CDR3 is 13 amino acids. In DNA, the CDR3 is TGTGCCACCAGCGTAGGCTCGGGCTATGGCTACACCTTC. Protein: CATSVGSGYGYTF.

In its sample, this clone was seen a few times. The rearrangement links TRBV6-1 to TRBJ2-2; 10 bases match TRBD1. Trimming took 3 bases from V and 6 from J; bases not matched to a gene: 10. The CDR3 totals 17 residues. Per germline, CDR1 MNHNS and CDR2 SASEGT. This CDR3 is CASSETGGGSLAGELFF. Written as DNA, the CDR3 is TGTGCCAGCAGTGAGACAGGGGGCGGTTCACTCGCCGGGGAGCTGTTTTTT.

This rearrangement joins TRBV5-1 to TRBJ2-3, with TRBD2 as a possible D gene (6 bases). This CDR3 contains 17 residues. Deletions cut 2 bases from V and 2 bases from J, with 18 bases between. Per germline, CDR1 SGHRS and CDR2 YFSETQ. The chain's CDR3 is CASSFGSSGVYTDTQYF. The CDR3 bases are TGCGCCAGCAGCTTCGGTTCTTCGGGGGTCTACACAGATACGCAGTATTTT.

The rearrangement links TRBV5-1 to TRBJ2-5, with 11 bases that match TRBD1. Unmatched junction bases numbered 1, after V lost 7 bases and J lost 2 bases. In germline, CDR1 is SGHRS, CDR2 YFSETQ. The CDR3 is 13 residues long. CDR3 sequence: CASGTGGQETQYF. Here the CDR3 DNA reads TGCGCCAGCGGGACAGGGGGGCAAGAGACCCAGTACTTC.